The 2 T cell receptor beta chains below all came from one sample that was sequenced in a study of blood T cell repertoires in COVID-19. Sequenced by immunoSEQ multiplex PCR; TCRdb stores in-frame clones only, minus some. The table includes roughly 120,000 clones, around 90% detected once. Sequences were obtained from peripheral blood. The receptors were sampled from a woman aged 60-70 years with COVID-19, enrolled during active disease.

The chain links TRBV5-4 to TRBJ1-6, with 7 positions matching TRBD1. Per the germline V gene, CDR1 is SGHNT and CDR2 is YYREEE (reference sequence). After removal of 1 base from V and 4 bases from J, the junction contained 5 bases not matched to a gene. The CDR3 is 16 amino acids. The chain's CDR3 is CASSLSGGQYNSPLHF. The CDR3 DNA reads TGTGCCAGCAGCTTGTCAGGGGGGCAGTATAATTCACCCCTCCACTTT.

The genes are TRBV5-6 and TRBJ2-7, with 13 bases that match TRBD2. The CDR3 length is 14 residues. J lost 2 bases, V lost 7 bases, and 3 bases had no gene match. Germline CDR1 and CDR2: SGHDT and YYEEEE. CDR3 in DNA: TGTGCCAGCCGCGGACTAGCGGGGGCCTACGAGCAGTACTTC. Its translation is CASRGLAGAYEQYF.